A selection of T cell receptor beta chains follows, all from one sample in a study of radiation and T cells in renal cell carcinoma. The table came from immunoSEQ multiplex PCR; TCRdb's copy has only in-frame clones and leaves some out. The sample lists about 78,000 clones; about 88% were seen once. The source material was blood, sampled from a patient whose treatment included radiotherapy and nephrectomy. These receptors were collected from a woman aged 70-85 years with renal cell carcinoma. Both conserved end residues are part of each CDR3. The D gene is left open where the match is weak. The size entry is marked missing in some rows and otherwise reads once, few, many or a size class.

clone_size: NA
j_call: TRBJ1-2
v_call: TRBV2
cdr3_length: 16
d_call: NA
cdr3_aa: CASSEGWAGDRYGYTF
cdr3_nt: TGTGCCAGCAGTGAGGGATGGGCAGGGGATAGATATGGCTACACCTTC

clone_size: NA
j_call: TRBJ2-2
v_call: TRBV5-1
cdr3_length: 13
d_call: NA
cdr3_aa: CASSLIAAGELFF
cdr3_nt: TGCGCCAGCAGCTTGATAGCGGCCGGGGAGCTGTTTTTT

clone_size: NA
j_call: TRBJ2-5
v_call: TRBV4-1
cdr3_length: 16
d_call: TRBD2
cdr3_aa: CASSGERGGLQETQYF
cdr3_nt: TGCGCCAGCAGCGGCGAGCGGGGGGGTCTCCAAGAGACCCAGTACTTC

clone_size: once
j_call: TRBJ1-1
v_call: TRBV5-1
cdr3_length: 13
d_call: NA
cdr3_aa: CASSSGGESEAFF
cdr3_nt: TGCGCCAGCAGCTCCGGGGGGGAGTCTGAAGCTTTCTTT

clone_size: NA
j_call: TRBJ2-1
v_call: TRBV5-1
cdr3_length: 13
d_call: NA
cdr3_aa: CASSRSTYNEQFF
cdr3_nt: TGCGCCAGCAGTAGAAGCACCTACAATGAGCAGTTCTTC

clone_size: NA
j_call: TRBJ1-5
v_call: TRBV18
cdr3_length: 15
d_call: NA
cdr3_aa: CASSLGPGGNQPQHF
cdr3_nt: TGTGCCAGCTCCCTCGGGCCCGGAGGGAATCAGCCCCAGCATTTT

clone_size: NA
j_call: TRBJ2-1
v_call: TRBV9
cdr3_length: 14
d_call: NA
cdr3_aa: CASSVAMWGYEQFF
cdr3_nt: TGTGCCAGCAGCGTAGCTATGTGGGGGTATGAGCAGTTCTTC

clone_size: NA
j_call: TRBJ2-7
v_call: TRBV29-1
cdr3_length: 13
d_call: NA
cdr3_aa: CSVTGTQAYEQYF
cdr3_nt: TGCAGCGTTACCGGGACCCAGGCCTACGAGCAGTACTTC

clone_size: once
j_call: TRBJ2-1
v_call: TRBV7-3
cdr3_length: 16
d_call: NA
cdr3_aa: CASSARAPSSYNEQFF
cdr3_nt: TGTGCCAGCAGCGCCAGGGCCCCGAGCTCCTACAATGAGCAGTTCTTC

clone_size: NA
j_call: TRBJ1-1
v_call: TRBV29-1
cdr3_length: 12
d_call: NA
cdr3_aa: CSVAGLSVSAFF
cdr3_nt: NA

clone_size: NA
j_call: TRBJ1-2
v_call: TRBV5-4
cdr3_length: 14
d_call: TRBD1
cdr3_aa: CASSREQGDYGYTF
cdr3_nt: TGTGCCAGCAGTCGGGAACAGGGGGACTATGGCTACACCTTC

clone_size: once
j_call: TRBJ2-1
v_call: TRBV2
cdr3_length: 15
d_call: TRBD2
cdr3_aa: CASRLAGGPFNEQFF
cdr3_nt: TGTGCCAGCAGACTAGCGGGGGGGCCGTTCAATGAGCAGTTCTTC

clone_size: NA
j_call: TRBJ1-6
v_call: TRBV7-6
cdr3_length: 16
d_call: NA
cdr3_aa: CASSVGGQPYNSPLHF
cdr3_nt: TGTGCCAGCAGCGTGGGAGGACAGCCATATAATTCACCCCTCCACTTT

clone_size: NA
j_call: TRBJ2-7
v_call: TRBV28
cdr3_length: 14
d_call: NA
cdr3_aa: CASRMLDSSYEQYF
cdr3_nt: TGTGCCAGCAGAATGTTGGACAGTTCCTACGAGCAGTACTTC

clone_size: NA
j_call: TRBJ2-1
v_call: TRBV27
cdr3_length: 15
d_call: TRBD1
cdr3_aa: CASSLPGQGINEQFF
cdr3_nt: TGTGCCAGCAGTTTGCCGGGACAGGGGATAAATGAGCAGTTCTTC

clone_size: NA
j_call: TRBJ2-2
v_call: TRBV11-2
cdr3_length: 13
d_call: NA
cdr3_aa: CARGQSNTGELFF
cdr3_nt: TGTGCCAGAGGACAGAGCAACACCGGGGAGCTGTTTTTT

clone_size: few
j_call: TRBJ1-3
v_call: TRBV9
cdr3_length: 12
d_call: NA
cdr3_aa: CASSVAGNTIYF
cdr3_nt: TGTGCCAGCAGCGTAGCGGGAAACACCATATATTTT

clone_size: NA
j_call: TRBJ2-7
v_call: TRBV9
cdr3_length: 16
d_call: TRBD1
cdr3_aa: CASSVAIGTGGYEQYF
cdr3_nt: TGTGCCAGCAGCGTAGCTATCGGGACAGGGGGCTACGAGCAGTACTTC

clone_size: NA
j_call: TRBJ2-3
v_call: TRBV28
cdr3_length: 13
d_call: TRBD2
cdr3_aa: CASRTSGVYTQYF
cdr3_nt: TGTGCCAGCAGGACTAGCGGGGTTTATACGCAGTATTTT

clone_size: NA
j_call: TRBJ2-2
v_call: TRBV5-8
cdr3_length: 16
d_call: TRBD2
cdr3_aa: CASSPERGLNTGELFF
cdr3_nt: TGTGCCAGCAGCCCCGAGCGGGGTTTGAACACCGGGGAGCTGTTTTTT

clone_size: NA
j_call: TRBJ1-6
v_call: TRBV28
cdr3_length: 16
d_call: NA
cdr3_aa: CASSSPRRVGNSPLHF
cdr3_nt: TGTGCCAGCAGTTCCCCCCGGCGGGTTGGTAATTCACCCCTCCACTTT

clone_size: NA
j_call: TRBJ1-3
v_call: TRBV9
cdr3_length: 15
d_call: NA
cdr3_aa: CASSRTAISGNTIYF
cdr3_nt: TGTGCCAGCAGCCGGACAGCTATCTCTGGAAACACCATATATTTT

clone_size: NA
j_call: TRBJ1-1
v_call: TRBV10-2
cdr3_length: 15
d_call: TRBD1
cdr3_aa: CASGGIGQVFFEAFF
cdr3_nt: TGCGCCAGCGGGGGAATAGGACAGGTCTTTTTTGAAGCTTTCTTT

clone_size: NA
j_call: TRBJ1-1
v_call: TRBV30
cdr3_length: 12
d_call: NA
cdr3_aa: CAWTGFGTEAFF
cdr3_nt: TGTGCCTGGACCGGGTTTGGAACTGAAGCTTTCTTT

clone_size: NA
j_call: TRBJ2-5
v_call: TRBV6-1
cdr3_length: 13
d_call: TRBD1
cdr3_aa: CAGWKGAKETQYF
cdr3_nt: TGTGCCGGGTGGAAGGGGGCTAAGGAGACCCAGTACTTC

clone_size: NA
j_call: TRBJ2-4
v_call: TRBV15
cdr3_length: 14
d_call: NA
cdr3_aa: CATRSGMAKNIQYF
cdr3_nt: TGTGCCACCCGCTCGGGGATGGCCAAAAACATTCAGTACTTC

clone_size: NA
j_call: TRBJ2-5
v_call: TRBV7-2
cdr3_length: 13
d_call: NA
cdr3_aa: CASSKSGLETQYF
cdr3_nt: TGTGCCAGCAGTAAGTCAGGGTTGGAGACCCAGTACTTC

clone_size: NA
j_call: TRBJ2-2
v_call: TRBV5-1
cdr3_length: 16
d_call: TRBD2
cdr3_aa: CASSLDGLGNTGELFF
cdr3_nt: TGCGCCAGCAGCTTGGATGGACTAGGGAACACCGGGGAGCTGTTTTTT

clone_size: NA
j_call: TRBJ2-7
v_call: TRBV28
cdr3_length: 14
d_call: NA
cdr3_aa: CASSLVVNSYEQYF
cdr3_nt: TGTGCCAGCAGTTTAGTGGTCAACTCCTACGAGCAGTACTTC

clone_size: NA
j_call: TRBJ1-2
v_call: TRBV19
cdr3_length: 14
d_call: TRBD1
cdr3_aa: CASSMLTGSYGYTF
cdr3_nt: TGTGCCAGTAGTATGTTGACAGGGTCCTATGGCTACACCTTC

clone_size: NA
j_call: TRBJ1-6
v_call: TRBV4-3
cdr3_length: 16
d_call: NA
cdr3_aa: CASSQEGQLLNSPLHF
cdr3_nt: TGCGCCAGCAGCCAAGAAGGACAGCTCCTCAATTCACCCCTCCACTTT

clone_size: NA
j_call: TRBJ1-1
v_call: TRBV19
cdr3_length: 13
d_call: NA
cdr3_aa: CASSQQGGTEAFF
cdr3_nt: TGTGCCAGTAGTCAACAGGGCGGCACTGAAGCTTTCTTT